Shown below are 30 T cell receptor beta chains from a single sample sequenced in a study of cytomegalovirus exposure and HLA in healthy donors. 13 Jbeta primers and 60 Vbeta primers were used for the PCR. TCRdb keeps only in-frame clones here, not all; method: immunoSEQ multiplex PCR. Seen here are 150,000 or so clones, approximately 79% observed once, and the top ten hold approximately 0.89%. The sample comprised PBMCs. These receptors were taken from a woman between 45 and 65 years old in good health and CMV-seropositive.

For the CDR3, the DNA is TGTGCCAGCAGTCACCAAGGGACAGAGAACTATGGCTACACCTTC. It encodes CASSHQGTENYGYTF. The rearrangement uses TRBV28 and TRBJ1-2; 7 nucleotides line up with TRBD1. Germline loops: CDR1 MDHEN, CDR2 SYDVKM. Unmatched junction bases numbered 8, after V lost 5 bases and J lost 2 bases. This CDR3 has 15 residues.

The chain couples TRBV6-1 to TRBJ1-1, with a possible D match to TRBD1 (5 bases). The CDR3 extends over 15 amino acids. V was cut by 6 bases and J by 4 bases, with 18 bases left in between. Germline loops: CDR1 MNHNS, CDR2 SASEGT. CDR3 sequence (DNA): TGTGCCAGCAGGAGCGACGTGCGGGGGGGCACTGAAGCTTTCTTT. It encodes CASRSDVRGGTEAFF.

This clone was detected a few times. The chain combines TRBV5-1 with TRBJ2-1; D call uncertain. Trimming removed 0 bases from V and 6 bases from J, with 13 bases in between. Germline V gene data show CDR1 as SGHRS and CDR2 as YFSETQ. This CDR3 has 15 residues. The CDR3 reads CASSLEYAKTNEQFF. In DNA, the CDR3 is TGCGCCAGCAGCTTGGAGTATGCGAAAACCAATGAGCAGTTCTTC.

V gene TRBV7-8 combines with J gene TRBJ2-7; the D gene is possibly TRBD1 (5 bases). This CDR3 is built from 15 residues. Trimming took 0 bases from V and 3 from J, leaving 12 bases between them. The germline gives CDR1 SGHVS, CDR2 FQNEAQ. DNA of the CDR3: TGTGCCAGCAGCTTAGCGCAAGGGGTGAACTACGAGCAGTACTTC. Its translation: CASSLAQGVNYEQYF.

This rearrangement joins TRBV27 to TRBJ2-7; maybe TRBD2 (6 bases). The CDR3 length is 15 residues. Germline-derived CDR1 and CDR2 are MNHEY and SMNVEV (reference sequence). V was trimmed by 2 bases and J by 6 bases, leaving 17 bases between them. CDR3 residues: CASSLSRDLGSEQYF. Here the CDR3 DNA reads TGTGCCAGCAGTTTAAGCCGGGACTTGGGGAGCGAGCAGTACTTC.

The V call is TRBV9, the J call TRBJ2-7, with 7 bases lining up with TRBD1. The V gene's germline CDR1 is SGDLS and CDR2 YYNGEE. J was trimmed by 3 bases and V by 4 bases; bases with no gene match: 1. The CDR3 has 12 residues. CDR3 region: CASSPGGYEQYF. The CDR3 nucleotides read TGTGCCAGCAGCCCAGGGGGCTACGAGCAGTACTTC.

The chain combines TRBV19 with TRBJ1-6; D call uncertain. V lost 4 bases and J 10 bases, leaving 11 bases between the germline ends. CDR1 is LNHDA and CDR2 is SQIVND in the germline V gene (reference sequence). There are 13 residues in the CDR3. CDR3 in DNA: TGTGCCAGTAGTAATACGAGGAGGTCACCCCTCCACTTT. As protein: CASSNTRRSPLHF.

V gene TRBV30 combines with J gene TRBJ2-2; TRBD1 agrees at 10 bases. J was trimmed by 6 bases and V by 5 bases; bases with no gene match: 6. CDR1 GTSNPN and CDR2 SVGIG come from the germline V gene (reference sequence). This CDR3 is 14 amino acids long. CDR3 amino acids: CAWDRGRWSGELFF. DNA of the CDR3: TGTGCCTGGGACAGGGGGCGTTGGTCCGGGGAGCTGTTTTTT.

The rearrangement links TRBV9 to TRBJ1-1; D unclear. V gave up 0 bases and J gave up 4 bases, with 10 bases separating them. Germline CDR1 and CDR2: SGDLS and YYNGEE. This CDR3 is 14 amino acids long. This CDR3 reads CASSVEQRGTEAFF. The CDR3 nucleotides read TGTGCCAGCAGCGTAGAACAGCGGGGCACTGAAGCTTTCTTT.

The chain combines TRBV6-6 with TRBJ1-1; D is unclear. Trimming removed 2 bases from V and 1 base from J, with 8 bases in between. The CDR3 totals 14 residues. Germline assignment: CDR1 MNHNY and CDR2 SVGAGI (reference sequence). The CDR3 DNA is TGTGCCAGCAGTTACCAATGGAGGAACACTGAAGCTTTCTTT. Residues: CASSYQWRNTEAFF.

The CDR3 region is CASSTGQRYGYTF. CDR3 nucleotide sequence: TGTGCCAGCAGCACAGGACAGCGCTATGGCTACACCTTC. This chain uses TRBV6-5 with TRBJ1-2; D is perhaps TRBD1 (6 bases). The length of the CDR3 is 13 residues. The V gene's germline CDR1 is MNHEY and CDR2 SVGAGI. V was trimmed by 6 bases and J by 4 bases, leaving 12 bases between them.

V gene TRBV2 combines with J gene TRBJ2-5, with D perhaps TRBD2 (6 bases). CDR1 SNHLY and CDR2 FYNNEI come from the germline V gene. The CDR3 is 14 amino acids. V was trimmed by 0 bases and J by 1 base, leaving 6 bases between them. The CDR3 DNA is TGTGCCAGCAGTGAAGCGGGGGGCCAAGAGACCCAGTACTTC. Amino acid sequence: CASSEAGGQETQYF.

The chain carries TRBV18 and TRBJ1-5; D is unclear. Germline-derived CDR1 and CDR2 are KGHSH and LQKENI. Trimming stripped 2 bases from V and 4 bases from J, with 6 bases between. The CDR3 totals 13 residues. CDR3 sequence: CASSPSENQPQHF. As DNA, the CDR3 is TGTGCCAGCTCACCATCCGAGAATCAGCCCCAGCATTTT.

The chain joins TRBV2 to TRBJ2-3, with a tentative D call TRBD2 (6 bases). Germline assignment: CDR1 SNHLY and CDR2 FYNNEI. The CDR3 has 15 residues. V lost 5 bases to trimming and J lost 0 bases, with 12 bases between them. The CDR3 nucleotides read TGTGCCAGCAGTACCGGGACTGGTAGCACAGATACGCAGTATTTT. Protein product: CASSTGTGSTDTQYF.

V is TRBV19 and J is TRBJ1-5; possible D gene TRBD1, 5 bases. The V gene lost 4 bases and the J gene lost 7 bases, with 17 bases spanning the gap. Germline loops: CDR1 LNHDA, CDR2 SQIVND (reference sequence). The CDR3 covers 15 residues. The CDR3 region has the DNA TGTGCCAGTAGTACGGGGGTCATCGGTTCCCAGCCCCAGCATTTT. Its translation is CASSTGVIGSQPQHF.

This clone was recorded only once. The chain carries TRBV28 and TRBJ1-2; D perhaps matches TRBD1 (6 bases). The CDR3 extends over 15 amino acids. Germline-derived CDR1 and CDR2 are MDHEN and SYDVKM. With 5 bases removed from V and 3 bases from J, the gap between germline ends came to 16 bases. The CDR3 here is CASSPTRTDYYGYTF. As DNA, the CDR3 is TGTGCCAGCAGTCCAACCAGGACAGATTACTATGGCTACACCTTC.

J is TRBJ2-7 and V is TRBV7-9, with 11 bases identical to TRBD2. The V and J ends lost 10 bases and 1 base, in that order; junction bases with no gene match: 6. This CDR3 region has 14 residues. Germline loops: CDR1 SEHNR, CDR2 FQNEAQ (reference sequence). The CDR3: CATAVAGGSYEQYF. As DNA, the CDR3 is TGTGCCACCGCTGTAGCGGGAGGGTCCTACGAGCAGTACTTC.

The rearrangement uses TRBV29-1 and TRBJ1-4, with 9 nucleotides matching TRBD1. After removal of 7 bases from V and 8 bases from J, the junction contained 11 bases not matched to a gene. CDR1 and CDR2 from the germline V gene are SQVTM and ANQGSEA. This CDR3 has 14 amino acids. The DNA for the CDR3 is TGCAGCGCCCGGAGGACAGGGGCGGAAGAAAAACTGTTTTTT. This encodes CSARRTGAEEKLFF.

The gene calls are TRBV7-9 and TRBJ2-2; D is possibly TRBD1 (6 bases). Germline CDR1 and CDR2: SEHNR and FQNEAQ (reference sequence). V lost 0 bases and J 6 bases, leaving 14 bases between the germline ends. The CDR3 consists of 16 residues. CDR3: CASSLAGTYPPGELFF. CDR3 DNA sequence: TGTGCCAGCAGCTTAGCCGGGACATACCCCCCCGGGGAGCTGTTTTTT.

The V and J genes are TRBV2 and TRBJ1-2; tentative D call: TRBD1 (6 bases). The CDR3 covers 14 residues. Trimming took 7 bases from V and 4 from J, leaving 16 bases between them. Germline V CDR1 and CDR2: SNHLY, FYNNEI. The CDR3 nucleotides read TGTGCCAGCATTGGGGGCGACGGGACCTATGGCTACACCTTC. It codes for CASIGGDGTYGYTF.

The chain is built from TRBV11-2 and TRBJ2-3; TRBD2 aligns across 10 bases. Germline CDR1 is SGHAT and CDR2 is FQNNGV. J gave up 4 bases and V 4 bases, and 5 bases lay outside the gene matches. The CDR3 covers 15 residues. The CDR3 sequence is CASSSMSGRADTQYF. CDR3 nucleotides: TGTGCCAGCAGCTCTATGAGCGGGAGGGCAGATACGCAGTATTTT. Based on the CDR3 plus reference TRBV11-2 and TRBJ2-3, the full variable domain is EAGVAQSPRYKIIEKRQSVAFWCNPISGHATLYWYQQILGQGPKLLIQFQNNGVVDDSQLPKDRFSAERLKGVDSTLKIQPAKLEDSAVYLCASSSMSGRADTQYFGPGTRLTVL.

The sample holds a few counts of this clone. J is TRBJ1-1 and V is TRBV19; no reliable D call. Germline V CDR1 and CDR2: LNHDA, SQIVND (reference sequence). The CDR3 sequence is 11 residues long. The ends were cut back, 7 bases at V and 3 bases at J, with 6 bases in the middle. The CDR3: CASIEHTEAFF. In nucleotides, the CDR3 is TGTGCCAGTATCGAGCACACTGAAGCTTTCTTT.

The chain recombines TRBV5-4 with TRBJ1-2; 7 bases are a match to TRBD1. Germline CDR1 and CDR2: SGHNT and YYREEE (reference sequence). This CDR3 is built from 17 residues. V was pared by 0 bases and J by 0 bases, with 8 bases of the junction left unmatched. The CDR3 nucleotides read TGTGCCAGCAGCTTGGGGCAGGGGGGCCAAACTAACTATGGCTACACCTTC. Protein product: CASSLGQGGQTNYGYTF.

This chain connects TRBV5-8 to TRBJ1-2; D remains ambiguous. The CDR3 runs 12 residues. V lost 4 bases and J lost 6, with 10 bases in between. CDR1 and CDR2 (germline): SGHTS, YDEGEE. The CDR3 region has the DNA TGTGCCAGCAGCGCCGACACGCATGGCTACACCTTC. Its translation: CASSADTHGYTF.

In this sample, this clone turned up once. The chain couples TRBV4-2 to TRBJ2-1; 11 nucleotides match TRBD2. V gave up 3 bases and J gave up 7 bases; unmatched junction bases: 5. The CDR3 loop spans 15 amino acids. In germline, CDR1 is LGHNA, CDR2 YNFKEQ. CDR3 nucleotides: TGTGCCAGCAGCCATACTAGCGGGAGAGGAAATGAGCAGTTCTTC. Its translation is CASSHTSGRGNEQFF.

The chain recombines TRBV7-2 with TRBJ1-1; 8 nucleotides agree with TRBD1. Germline values: CDR1 SGHTA, CDR2 FQGNSA. This CDR3 is built from 13 residues. The ends lost 5 bases at V and 8 bases at J; junction bases unmatched: 7. This chain's CDR3 is CASSLDRGSEAFF. CDR3 DNA sequence: TGTGCCAGCAGCCTAGACAGGGGCTCCGAAGCTTTCTTT.

V gene TRBV7-2 combines with J gene TRBJ2-3, with TRBD1 identical over 10 bases. Germline loops: CDR1 SGHTA, CDR2 FQGNSA. The CDR3 length is 15 residues. After removal of 5 bases from V and 3 bases from J, the junction contained 5 bases not matched to a gene. In DNA, the CDR3 is TGTGCCAGCAGCAGACAGGGGGCGCCTACAGATACGCAGTATTTT. Translated: CASSRQGAPTDTQYF.

This sequence joins TRBV27 and TRBJ2-3; D is ambiguous. Germline V gene sequence: CDR1 MNHEY, CDR2 SMNVEV (reference sequence). The CDR3 is 14 residues long. The germline V and J ends were trimmed by 2 bases and 0 bases, with 6 bases remaining between them. CDR3 sequence: CASSLKPSTDTQYF. CDR3 DNA sequence: TGTGCCAGCAGTTTAAAGCCCAGCACAGATACGCAGTATTTT.

V and J are TRBV6-1 and TRBJ2-7; the D gene is possibly TRBD1 (6 bases). This CDR3 has 15 residues. The V gene lost 1 base and the J gene lost 6 bases, with 16 bases spanning the gap. CDR1 is MNHNS, CDR2 SASEGT, per germline. Here the CDR3 reads CASSEVLAGDGEQYF. Here the CDR3 DNA reads TGTGCCAGCAGTGAAGTCTTAGCAGGGGACGGCGAGCAGTACTTC.

The chain joins TRBV27 to TRBJ2-7; 8 bases match TRBD2. The CDR3 runs 13 residues. The V gene end was trimmed by 3 bases and the J gene end by 6 bases; junction bases not matched to a gene: 4. Per the germline V gene, CDR1 is MNHEY and CDR2 is SMNVEV (reference sequence). CDR3 in amino acids: CASSLSGSGEQYF. In nucleotides, the CDR3 is TGTGCCAGCAGTTTGAGCGGGAGTGGCGAGCAGTACTTC.